Given below is one TCR beta chain in context. Profiling relied on immunoSEQ multiplex PCR, and the TCRdb table lists in-frame clones only, not all of them. The table records some 50,000 clones, around 78% of them present only once. Per germline, CDR1 MNHEY and CDR2 SVGAGI. The CDR3 is 15 amino acids. The J segment lost 0 bases and the V segment lost 5 bases, leaving 6 bases of the junction unmatched. This sample stems from a study of memory CD4+ T cells and cytomegalovirus serostatus. The sort gate was single viable CD3+CD4+CD8-CD45RO+ cells for memory CD4+ T cells. The sequence derives from an adult in good health and CMV-seronegative. This chain connects TRBV6-5 to TRBJ1-1, with 7 nucleotides matching TRBD1. Sequenced input: memory CD4+ T cells from blood. The CDR3 nucleotides read TGTGCCAGCAGTCGCCAGGGGGGCCTGAACACTGAAGCTTTCTTT. This sequence encodes CASSRQGGLNTEAFF.